The T cell receptor beta chain under discussion was sequenced for a study of esophageal squamous cell carcinoma under preoperative chemotherapy. As for time point: before preoperative PTX-NDP chemotherapy. Regarding the study as a whole: After chemotherapy, TCR diversity rose significantly in peripheral T cells but not in tumor-infiltrating lymphocytes.

The V gene lost 4 bases and the J gene lost 5 bases, with 11 bases spanning the gap. The CDR3 totals 14 residues. CDR1 is SGHTA, CDR2 FQGTGA, per germline. Each CDR3 protein gets one entry after TCRdb re-called the PCR reads with MiXCR. The sample yields some 16,000 distinct CDR3 sequences, approximately 57% seen once. This clonotype was counted only a few times. Its antigen is still unknown. The specimen was obtained from a patient given preoperative chemotherapy. The TCR comes from a human donor with esophageal squamous cell carcinoma. The donor label of this sample is uncertain. The V gene is TRBV7-3, the J gene TRBJ2-2, with TRBD2 as a possible D gene (6 bases). This CDR3 is CASSSLAGTGELFF. CDR3 DNA sequence: TGTGCCAGCAGCTCACTCGCGGGAACCGGGGAGCTGTTTTTT.